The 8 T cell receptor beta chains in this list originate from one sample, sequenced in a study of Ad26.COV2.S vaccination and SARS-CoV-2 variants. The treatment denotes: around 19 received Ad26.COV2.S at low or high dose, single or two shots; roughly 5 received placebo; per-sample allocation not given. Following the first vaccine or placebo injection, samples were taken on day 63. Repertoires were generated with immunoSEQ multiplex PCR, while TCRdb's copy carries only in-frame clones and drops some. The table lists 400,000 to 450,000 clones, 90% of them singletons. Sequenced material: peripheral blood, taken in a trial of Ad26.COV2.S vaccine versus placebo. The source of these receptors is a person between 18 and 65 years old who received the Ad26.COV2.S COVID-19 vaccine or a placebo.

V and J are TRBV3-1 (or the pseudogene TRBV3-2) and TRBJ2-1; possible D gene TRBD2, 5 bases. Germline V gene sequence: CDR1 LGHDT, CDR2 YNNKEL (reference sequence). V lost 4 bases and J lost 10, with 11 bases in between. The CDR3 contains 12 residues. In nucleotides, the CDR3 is TGTGCCAGCAGCCTAGGTGAGGGAGAGCAGTTCTTC. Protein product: CASSLGEGEQFF.

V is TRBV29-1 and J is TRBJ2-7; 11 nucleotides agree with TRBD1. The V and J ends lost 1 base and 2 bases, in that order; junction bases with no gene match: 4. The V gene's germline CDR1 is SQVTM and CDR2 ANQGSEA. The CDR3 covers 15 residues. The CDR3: CSVEAPGQGAYEQYF. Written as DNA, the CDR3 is TGCAGCGTTGAAGCCCCGGGACAGGGGGCCTACGAGCAGTACTTC.

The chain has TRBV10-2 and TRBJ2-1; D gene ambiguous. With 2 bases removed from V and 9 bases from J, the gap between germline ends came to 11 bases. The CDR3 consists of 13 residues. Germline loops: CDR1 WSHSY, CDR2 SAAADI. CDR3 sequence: CASSEAPSGEQFF. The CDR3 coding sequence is TGCGCCAGCAGTGAGGCGCCAAGTGGTGAGCAGTTCTTC.

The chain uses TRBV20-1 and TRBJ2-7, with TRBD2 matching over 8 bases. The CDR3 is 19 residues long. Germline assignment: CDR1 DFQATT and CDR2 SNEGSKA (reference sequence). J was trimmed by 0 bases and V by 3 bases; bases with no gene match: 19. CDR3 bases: TGCAGTGCTAGTCCTCCCGGCTGGGCTAGCGGGCGGAGCTCCTACGAGCAGTACTTC. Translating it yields CSASPPGWASGRSSYEQYF.

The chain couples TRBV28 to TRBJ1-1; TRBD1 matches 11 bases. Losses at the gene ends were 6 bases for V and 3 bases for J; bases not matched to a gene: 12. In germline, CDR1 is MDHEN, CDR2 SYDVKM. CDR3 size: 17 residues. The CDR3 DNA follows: TGTGCCAGCAGAGAGAATGGACAGGGGGCCGCGTACACTGAAGCTTTCTTT. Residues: CASRENGQGAAYTEAFF.

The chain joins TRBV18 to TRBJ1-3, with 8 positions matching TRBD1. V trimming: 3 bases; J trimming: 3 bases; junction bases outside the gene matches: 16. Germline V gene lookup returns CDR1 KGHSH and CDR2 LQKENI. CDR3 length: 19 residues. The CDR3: CASSPALAGGLGYGNTIYF. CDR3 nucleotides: TGTGCCAGCTCACCTGCCCTGGCAGGGGGCTTAGGATATGGAAACACCATATATTTT.

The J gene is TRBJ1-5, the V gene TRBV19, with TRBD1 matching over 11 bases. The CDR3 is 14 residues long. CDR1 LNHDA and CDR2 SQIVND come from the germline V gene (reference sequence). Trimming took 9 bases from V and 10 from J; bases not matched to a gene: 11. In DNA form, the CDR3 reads TGTGCCAGCTGGGGGGGACAGGGGGTAAATCCCCAGCATTTT. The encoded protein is CASWGGQGVNPQHF.

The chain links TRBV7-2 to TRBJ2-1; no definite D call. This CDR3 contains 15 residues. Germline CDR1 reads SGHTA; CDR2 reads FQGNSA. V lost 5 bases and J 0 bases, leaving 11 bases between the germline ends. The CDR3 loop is CASSAMGSSYNEQFF. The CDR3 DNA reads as TGTGCCAGCAGCGCCATGGGCAGCTCCTACAATGAGCAGTTCTTC.